This T cell receptor beta chain came from a study of T cell responses to AZD1222 COVID-19 vaccine. With 4 bases clipped from V and 6 bases from J, the junction kept 10 bases outside the gene matches. CDR3 length equals 16 residues. The germline gives CDR1 MGHRA, CDR2 YSYEKL. The repertoire was sequenced with immunoSEQ multiplex PCR; TCRdb's copy has only in-frame clones and lacks some. The sample holds around 150,000 clones, approximately 88% seen once. The source of this sequence is an adult in good health. The chain is built from TRBV4-1 and TRBJ2-7; 12 bases map to TRBD1. Sequenced here: peripheral blood, sampled on day 0 of MenACWY control vaccination. CDR3 sequence: CASSLGQGAQGSEQYF. For the CDR3, the DNA is TGCGCCAGCAGCCTGGGACAGGGGGCGCAAGGCAGCGAGCAGTACTTC.